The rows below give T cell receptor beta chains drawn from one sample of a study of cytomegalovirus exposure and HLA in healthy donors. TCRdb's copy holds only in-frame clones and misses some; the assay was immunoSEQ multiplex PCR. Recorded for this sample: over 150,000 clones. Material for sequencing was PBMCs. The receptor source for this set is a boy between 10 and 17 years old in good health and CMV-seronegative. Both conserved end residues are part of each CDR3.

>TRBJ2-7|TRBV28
CASSPTGYYEQYF
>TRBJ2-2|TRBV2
CASSEGSYVGELFF
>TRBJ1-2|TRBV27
CASRQTPDRQGRPRGYTF
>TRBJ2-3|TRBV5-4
CASSFPSTDTQYF
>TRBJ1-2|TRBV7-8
CASSLSGHRNGYTF
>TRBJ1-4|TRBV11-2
CASSLVTGGIVNEKLFF
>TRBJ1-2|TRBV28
CASSPTNRGVSYGYTF
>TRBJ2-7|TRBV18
CASEQGNGDEQYF
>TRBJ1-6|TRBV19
CASSTLYREANNSPLHF
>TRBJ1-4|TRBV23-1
CASRLEKLFF
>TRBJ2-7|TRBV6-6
CASSYPESGGRYEQYF
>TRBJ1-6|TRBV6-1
CASSTGMYNSPLHF
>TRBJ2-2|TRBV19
CASHIGLAGTGELFF
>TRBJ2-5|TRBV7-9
CASSPWTGDSKETQYF
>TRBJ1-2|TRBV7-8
CASSLAAAGEGYTF
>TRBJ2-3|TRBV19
CASSIWEGTRTDTQYF
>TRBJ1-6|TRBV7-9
CASSFSVGRNNSPLHF
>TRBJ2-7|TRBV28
CASSTFGTGRSYEQYF
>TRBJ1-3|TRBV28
CASSSPDPGQTLSGNTIYF
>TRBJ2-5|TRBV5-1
CASRWGQGQGGETQYF
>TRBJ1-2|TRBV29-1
CSVEMGVDYGYTF
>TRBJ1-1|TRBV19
CASSSGHQVNTEAFF
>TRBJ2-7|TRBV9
CASSSTPGGYEQYF
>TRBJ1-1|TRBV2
CASSGLWDNMNTEAFF
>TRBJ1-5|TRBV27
CASSPGQGDHQPQHF
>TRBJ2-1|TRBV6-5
CASSGGGASWEQFF
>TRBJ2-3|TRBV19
CASSIGGAKDTQYF
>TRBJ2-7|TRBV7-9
CASSLVPGYHEQYF
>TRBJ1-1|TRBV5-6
CASSPDRVEMGTEAFF
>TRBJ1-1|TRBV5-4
CASSRTATTGNTEAFF
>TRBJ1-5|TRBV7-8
CATQGTGGQPQHF
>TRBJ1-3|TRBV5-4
CASSLPGTSGNTIYF
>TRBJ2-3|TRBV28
CASSSADTQYF
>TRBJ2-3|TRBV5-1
CASSLGSLLAGGRGTDTQYF
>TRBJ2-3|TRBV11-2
CASSLARAGEDTQYF
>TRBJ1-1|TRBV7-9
CASSLYGGMMNTEAFF
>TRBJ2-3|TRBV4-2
CASSVATGGGSDTQYF
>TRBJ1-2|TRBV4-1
CASSEVSSNYGYTF
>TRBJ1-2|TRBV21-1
CASSTKDRVWWGYTF
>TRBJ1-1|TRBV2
CASSDSVVDTEAFF
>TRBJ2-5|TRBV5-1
CASSLAWTGVGEYQETQYF
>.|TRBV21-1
CASSNGGGAVEQYF
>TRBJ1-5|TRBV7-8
CASSLMVGQLRVEPQHF
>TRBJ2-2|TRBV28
CASSLSQTGELFF
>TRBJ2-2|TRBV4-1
CASSQMSGGGRDTGELFF
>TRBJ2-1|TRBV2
CASSPRDRSFHEQFF
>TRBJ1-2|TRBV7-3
CASSPSPDRSHGYTF